Each of the 7 T cell receptor beta chains below was sequenced from the same sample in a study of cytomegalovirus exposure and HLA in healthy donors. It was with 60 Vbeta and 13 Jbeta primers that the PCR ran. The table came from immunoSEQ multiplex PCR; TCRdb's copy has only in-frame clones and leaves some out. The data show roughly 200,000 clones, roughly 85% seen once. Sequencing was performed on PBMCs. All receptors derive from a woman aged 25 to 39 in good health and CMV-seropositive.

V gene TRBV19 combines with J gene TRBJ1-2; 7 bases are shared with TRBD1. V dropped 0 bases and J dropped 3; count of bases not matched to a gene: 10. The CDR3 has 17 residues. Germline assignment: CDR1 LNHDA and CDR2 SQIVND (reference sequence). Written as DNA, the CDR3 is TGTGCCAGTAGTATAGATCCGGGACAGCCCGGGGACTATGGCTACACCTTC. This codes for CASSIDPGQPGDYGYTF.

The chain joins TRBV7-6 to TRBJ2-7; 8 nucleotides agree with TRBD1. This CDR3 spans 13 amino acids. Trimming cost V 6 bases and J 5 bases; bases outside gene matches: 6. CDR1 is SGHVS and CDR2 is FNYEAQ in the germline V gene. CDR3: CASSRPGQDEQYF. The CDR3 region has the DNA TGTGCCAGCAGTCGACCGGGACAGGACGAGCAGTACTTC.

V gene TRBV27 combines with J gene TRBJ2-7; D might be TRBD2 (6 bases). V dropped 6 bases and J dropped 3 bases, with 12 bases sitting between them. The CDR3 contains 13 residues. CDR1 MNHEY and CDR2 SMNVEV come from the germline V gene (reference sequence). The CDR3 spells CASSPRGFYEQYF. The CDR3 region has the DNA TGTGCCAGCAGCCCCCGGGGGTTCTACGAGCAGTACTTC.

The rearrangement joins TRBV7-2 to TRBJ1-1, with 7 bases aligning to TRBD1. Germline CDR1 SGHTA, CDR2 FQGNSA. This CDR3 is 14 amino acids long. V was clipped by 5 bases and J by 5 bases; unmatched bases: 8. This CDR3 is CASSRTGVGTEAFF. The CDR3 bases are TGTGCCAGCAGCAGAACAGGGGTAGGAACTGAAGCTTTCTTT.

The chain uses TRBV4-2 and TRBJ1-2; no reliable D call. Germline V gene data show CDR1 as LGHNA and CDR2 as YNFKEQ. V was cut by 1 base and J by 4 bases, with 7 bases left in between. This CDR3 spans 13 amino acids. CDR3 in amino acids: CASSQGTSYGYTF. The CDR3 DNA reads as TGTGCCAGCAGCCAAGGAACTTCCTATGGCTACACCTTC.

The chain recombines TRBV4-2 with TRBJ2-7; D might be TRBD1 (6 bases). With 11 bases removed from V and 7 bases from J, the gap between germline ends came to 15 bases. The CDR3 is 11 amino acids. CDR1 is LGHNA, CDR2 YNFKEQ, per germline. The CDR3 bases are TGTGCCTGGCCAGGGGTCGGGGAGCAGTACTTC. This encodes CAWPGVGEQYF.

This chain uses TRBV7-9 with TRBJ2-5, with D tentatively TRBD1 (5 bases). CDR3 length equals 16 residues. Trimming left V 5 bases short and J 5 bases short, with 21 bases between. Germline values: CDR1 SEHNR, CDR2 FQNEAQ (reference sequence). The CDR3 loop is CASSHGAHSSPETQYF. For the CDR3, the DNA is TGTGCCAGCAGCCATGGGGCCCATAGTTCTCCGGAGACCCAGTACTTC.